Below, 14 T cell receptor beta chains from the same sample are listed, as sequenced in a study of cytomegalovirus exposure and HLA in healthy donors. It was with 60 Vbeta and 13 Jbeta primers that the PCR ran. Libraries were prepared by immunoSEQ multiplex PCR; TCRdb keeps only in-frame clonotypes and omits some of them. The sample consists of under 200,000 clones, roughly two thirds of them appearing once. The sequencing input was PBMCs. Every receptor here comes from a woman aged 40 to 50 in good health and CMV-seropositive.

This chain uses TRBV15 with TRBJ1-1; D uncertain. The CDR3 contains 18 residues. V lost 2 bases, J lost 4 bases, and 23 bases lay in between. From germline, CDR1 is LNHNV and CDR2 YYDKDF (reference sequence). The CDR3 DNA follows: TGTGCCACCAGCAGACCTCCCACGGGAGGCCCACTGATCACTGAAGCTTTCTTT. It encodes CATSRPPTGGPLITEAFF.

V usage is TRBV6-5 and J usage is TRBJ2-3; perhaps TRBD2 as D (5 bases). Per germline, CDR1 MNHEY and CDR2 SVGAGI. V dropped 4 bases and J dropped 4 bases, with 18 bases sitting between them. CDR3 length equals 16 residues. The CDR3 nucleotides are TGTGCCAGCAGTTTTACTGGCGGGTCGAAGTCAGATACGCAGTATTTT. Encoded protein: CASSFTGGSKSDTQYF.

V and J are TRBV28 and TRBJ1-2; D remains unclear. There are 13 residues in the CDR3. V dropped 2 bases and J dropped 4 bases, with 8 bases sitting between them. CDR1 and CDR2 (germline): MDHEN, SYDVKM. The CDR3 region is CASSLGRIYGYTF. Written as DNA, the CDR3 is TGTGCCAGCAGTTTAGGCAGAATCTATGGCTACACCTTC.

The rearrangement links TRBV6-5 to TRBJ2-7; TRBD1 aligns across 9 bases. Germline assignment: CDR1 MNHEY and CDR2 SVGAGI. J gave up 3 bases and V 5 bases, and 5 bases lay outside the gene matches. The CDR3 has 14 amino acids. As DNA, the CDR3 is TGTGCCAGCAGTCGGGACAGGGTGAACTACGAGCAGTACTTC. It yields the protein CASSRDRVNYEQYF.

This clone was found once. The rearrangement uses TRBV6-1 and TRBJ2-5, with D possibly matching TRBD1 (6 bases). The CDR3 has 13 amino acids. Trimming left V 8 bases short and J 0 bases short, with 10 bases between. Germline V gives CDR1 MNHNS, CDR2 SASEGT. The CDR3 DNA follows: TGTGCCAGCGGGACAACGTACCAAGAGACCCAGTACTTC. Translated: CASGTTYQETQYF.

The chain employs TRBV9 and TRBJ2-3, with a weak D call TRBD1 (5 bases). The CDR3 covers 16 residues. Per the germline V gene, CDR1 is SGDLS and CDR2 is YYNGEE. V was clipped by 0 bases and J by 2 bases, with 13 bases between them. CDR3 region: CASSVGPRANTDTQYF. CDR3 sequence (DNA): TGTGCCAGCAGCGTAGGCCCCAGGGCAAACACAGATACGCAGTATTTT.

The DNA of the CDR3 is TGTGCCAGCCTTAGCGGGCGACAGGGGGGCCAGGGGCAGTTCTTC. As protein: CASLSGRQGGQGQFF. The chain links TRBV6-4 to TRBJ2-1, with 9 positions matching TRBD1. The V and J ends lost 8 bases and 12 bases, in that order; junction bases with no gene match: 17. This CDR3 contains 15 residues. CDR1 and CDR2 (germline): MRHNA, SNTAGT.

This chain links TRBV10-3 with TRBJ2-7, with D possibly being TRBD2 (5 bases). This CDR3 is built from 13 residues. Per the germline V gene, CDR1 is ENHRY and CDR2 is SYGVKD. Trimming took off 3 bases at V and 4 bases at J, with 10 bases between the two ends. CDR3 in DNA: TGTGCCATCAGTGACGGGAAGCTGTACGAGCAGTACTTC. Translating it yields CAISDGKLYEQYF.

The CDR3: CASSQDLGLIGDEQFF. CDR3 nucleotides: TGTGCCAGCAGCCAAGATTTAGGACTCATCGGGGATGAGCAGTTCTTC. V usage is TRBV4-2 and J usage is TRBJ2-1; possible D gene TRBD2, 5 bases. Germline assignment: CDR1 LGHNA and CDR2 YNFKEQ. CDR3 length equals 16 residues. Trimming shortened V by 0 bases and J by 8 bases, and 17 bases separated the two germline ends.

This clone has only a few counts. The chain recombines TRBV5-1 with TRBJ1-3; TRBD1 aligns across 7 bases. The V gene end was trimmed by 4 bases and the J gene end by 4 bases; junction bases not matched to a gene: 8. The CDR3 covers 15 residues. The germline gives CDR1 SGHRS, CDR2 YFSETQ. CDR3 nucleotides: TGCGCCAGCAGCCCCATCCCGGGACAGGGAAACACCATATATTTT. It codes for CASSPIPGQGNTIYF.

J is TRBJ2-1 and V is TRBV27; D is perhaps TRBD1 (6 bases). Germline V gene data show CDR1 as MNHEY and CDR2 as SMNVEV (reference sequence). Trimming left V 2 bases short and J 5 bases short, with 19 bases between. CDR3 size: 17 residues. The CDR3: CASSLRIRQDNDNEQFF. Written as DNA, the CDR3 is TGTGCCAGCAGTTTACGAATAAGACAGGATAACGACAATGAGCAGTTCTTC.

The genes are TRBV2 and TRBJ2-3; D not resolved. Trimming shortened V by 8 bases and J by 2 bases, and 11 bases separated the two germline ends. The CDR3 is made up of 13 amino acids. Germline-derived CDR1 and CDR2 are SNHLY and FYNNEI. The CDR3 is CASAFEPTDTQYF. The CDR3, as DNA: TGTGCCAGCGCCTTTGAGCCCACAGATACGCAGTATTTT.

As for this clone: One junction end does not reproduce the germline sequence, and a read error may be involved. J is TRBJ1-6 and V is TRBV6-5; 7 bases are shared with TRBD1. Germline V gives CDR1 MNHEY, CDR2 SVGAGI. The CDR3 is made up of 14 amino acids. CDR3 region: CASSPRQGNSPLNF. CDR3 coding DNA: TGTGCCAGCAGTCCAAGACAGGGTAATTCACCCCTCAACTTT.

This clone was counted only a few times. This sequence joins TRBV6-5 and TRBJ2-3; unclear D gene. This CDR3 is 16 amino acids long. Germline V gene sequence: CDR1 MNHEY, CDR2 SVGAGI. Trimming cost V 2 bases and J 2 bases, with 14 bases left between them. CDR3: CASSYAPGTYTDTQYF. For the CDR3, the DNA is TGTGCCAGCAGTTACGCGCCAGGTACCTACACAGATACGCAGTATTTT.